The clone carrying this T cell receptor beta chain was recorded once. The CDR3 length is 14 residues. Germline CDR1 is SGDLS and CDR2 is YYNGEE. The ends lost 5 bases at V and 5 bases at J; junction bases unmatched: 6. This entry comes from a study of Ad26.COV2.S vaccination and SARS-CoV-2 variants. Study-wide background: Donor had been placed in the Ad26.COV2.S arm of the COV1001 trial.

The repertoire was sequenced with immunoSEQ multiplex PCR; TCRdb's copy has only in-frame clones and lacks some. The table lists fewer than 600,000 clones, roughly nine tenths of them singletons. Treatment noted: over 15 received Ad26.COV2.S at low or high dose, single or two shots; 5 received placebo; per-sample allocation not given. On day 63 after the first injection, vaccine and placebo recipients gave samples. The V gene is TRBV9, the J gene TRBJ2-7; TRBD2 matches at 11 bases. The TCR sequence derives from a person aged 18 to 59 who received the Ad26.COV2.S COVID-19 vaccine or a placebo. Source: peripheral blood, taken in a trial of Ad26.COV2.S vaccine versus placebo. The CDR3, as DNA: TGTGCCAGCAGTGATACTAGCGGGAGCCACGAGCAGTACTTC. Protein: CASSDTSGSHEQYF. The whole variable domain, remainder taken from reference TRBV9 and TRBJ2-7, is DSGVTQTPKHLITATGQRVTLRCSPRSGDLSVYWYQQSLDQGLQFLIQYYNGEERAKGNILERFSAQQFPDLHSELNLSSLELGDSALYFCASSDTSGSHEQYFGPGTRLTVT.